The present T cell receptor (beta chain) was sequenced within a study of siplizumab effects on memory and regulatory T cells. General study results and limits: Naive T cells were seen as more diverse than memory cells and as major alloresponse contributors.

With 2 bases clipped from V and 7 bases from J, the junction kept 7 bases outside the gene matches. The CDR3 consists of 14 residues. Per the germline V gene, CDR1 is SGHTA and CDR2 is FQGNSA. This clone has just one count. The target antigen is unknown. Assay used: immunoSEQ multiplex PCR; TCRdb lists only in-frame clones, some missing. The sample has fewer than 45,000 clones, roughly 90% seen once. This chain links TRBV7-2 with TRBJ1-1, with 7 bases lining up with TRBD1. The source of this sequence is a human donor in good health. Sequenced sample: naive CD4+ T cells sorted from blood. The CDR3 loop is CASSLSRDSHEAFF. The CDR3 DNA follows: TGTGCCAGCAGCTTATCCCGGGACAGCCATGAAGCTTTCTTT.